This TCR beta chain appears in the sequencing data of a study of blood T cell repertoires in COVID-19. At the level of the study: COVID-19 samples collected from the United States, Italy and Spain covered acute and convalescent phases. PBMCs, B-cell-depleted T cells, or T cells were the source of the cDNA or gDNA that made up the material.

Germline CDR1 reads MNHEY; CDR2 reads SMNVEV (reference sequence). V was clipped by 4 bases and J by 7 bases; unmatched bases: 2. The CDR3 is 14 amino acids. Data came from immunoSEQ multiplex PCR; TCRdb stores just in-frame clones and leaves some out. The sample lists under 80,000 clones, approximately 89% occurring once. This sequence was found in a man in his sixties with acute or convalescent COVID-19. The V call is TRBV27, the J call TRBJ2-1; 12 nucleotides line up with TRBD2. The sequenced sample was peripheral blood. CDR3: CASSWTSGVNEQFF. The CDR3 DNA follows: TGTGCCAGCAGTTGGACTAGCGGGGTGAATGAGCAGTTCTTC.